The 10 T cell receptor beta chains presented below share a single source sample, sequenced in a study of blood T cell repertoires in COVID-19. Profiled with immunoSEQ multiplex PCR; TCRdb holds only in-frame clones, not every one. This sample has about 210,000 clones, with just over 90% found just once. The sample consisted of peripheral blood. These receptors were taken from a man aged 30 to 39 with acute or convalescent COVID-19.

The rearrangement uses TRBV10-3 and TRBJ2-7; D is unclear. CDR3 length: 14 residues. The germline V gene has CDR1 ENHRY and CDR2 SYGVKD. V was trimmed by 0 bases and J by 2 bases, leaving 8 bases between them. CDR3 DNA: TGTGCCATCAGTGAGTCGCAGGCCGCCTACGAGCAGTACTTC. It is translated as CAISESQAAYEQYF.

The chain couples TRBV3-1 (or the pseudogene TRBV3-2) to TRBJ2-3, with D tentatively TRBD1 (5 bases). This CDR3 contains 15 residues. V was cut by 3 bases and J by 3 bases, with 13 bases left in between. Germline V gives CDR1 LGHDT, CDR2 YNNKEL (reference sequence). The CDR3: CASSHRAGLTDTQYF. CDR3 DNA: TGTGCCAGCAGCCATCGGGCAGGGTTGACAGATACGCAGTATTTT.

The chain is built from TRBV29-1 and TRBJ2-7; D possibly corresponds to TRBD2 (7 bases). CDR1 SQVTM and CDR2 ANQGSEA come from the germline V gene. Trimming left V 7 bases short and J 2 bases short, with 18 bases between. The CDR3 runs to 14 residues. Here the CDR3 reads CSGSGGAPAYEQYF. The CDR3 region has the DNA TGCAGCGGGAGTGGGGGGGCGCCGGCCTACGAGCAGTACTTC.

This chain uses TRBV6-2 or TRBV6-3 with TRBJ1-4; D uncertain. The germline V gene encodes CDR1 MNHEY and CDR2 SVGEGT. The CDR3 has 15 amino acids. The ends were cut back, 3 bases at V and 10 bases at J, with 18 bases in the middle. This CDR3 is CASSYGGSREGKLFF. In DNA, the CDR3 is TGTGCCAGCAGTTATGGAGGAAGCAGAGAGGGAAAACTGTTTTTT.

V and J are TRBV30 and TRBJ1-1, with a possible D match to TRBD1 (6 bases). The V gene lost 4 bases and the J gene lost 5 bases, with 14 bases spanning the gap. CDR1 and CDR2 (germline): GTSNPN, SVGIG (reference sequence). The CDR3 is made up of 13 amino acids. The CDR3 DNA is TGTGCCTGGACAGGGGCGGTTAGGACTGAAGCTTTCTTT. It codes for CAWTGAVRTEAFF.

The rearrangement uses TRBV5-1 and TRBJ2-7; TRBD2 matches 7 bases. Germline V gives CDR1 SGHRS, CDR2 YFSETQ. V lost 4 bases to trimming and J lost 5 bases; unmatched junction nucleotides: 12. This CDR3 is 15 amino acids long. The CDR3 protein is CASSPKSGTQDEQYF. The CDR3 DNA follows: TGCGCCAGCAGCCCAAAGAGCGGGACGCAGGACGAGCAGTACTTC.

This chain links TRBV29-1 with TRBJ1-1; weak D call: TRBD1 (5 bases). Trimming cost V 6 bases and J 1 base, with 12 bases left between them. The CDR3 has 13 amino acids. The germline CDR1 and CDR2 sequences are SQVTM and ANQGSEA. CDR3 bases: TGCAGCGTAGGCCTGACAGCGAACACTGAAGCTTTCTTT. Translation gives CSVGLTANTEAFF. The full variable domain, completed using reference TRBV29-1 and TRBJ1-1, is SAVISQKPSRDICQRGTSLTIQCQVDSQVTMMFWYRQQPGQSLTLIATANQGSEATYESGFVIDKFPISRPNLTFSTLTVSNMSPEDSSIYLCSVGLTANTEAFFGQGTRLTVV.

V gene TRBV5-1 combines with J gene TRBJ2-2, with D tentatively TRBD1 (6 bases). Germline loops: CDR1 SGHRS, CDR2 YFSETQ. Trimming pared 0 bases from V and 5 bases from J, leaving 14 bases between. This CDR3 contains 16 residues. The CDR3 coding sequence is TGCGCCAGCAGCTTGGATAGCTGGGGGCGAACCGGGGAGCTGTTTTTT. Translating gives CASSLDSWGRTGELFF. The full variable domain, completed using reference TRBV5-1 and TRBJ2-2, is KAGVTQTPRYLIKTRGQQVTLSCSPISGHRSVSWYQQTPGQGLQFLFEYFSETQRNKGNFPGRFSGRQFSNSRSEMNVSTLELGDSALYLCASSLDSWGRTGELFFGEGSRLTVL.

The chain joins TRBV27 to TRBJ2-1; 9 bases agree with TRBD1. From germline, CDR1 is MNHEY and CDR2 SMNVEV (reference sequence). The CDR3 extends over 16 amino acids. Trimming at V came to 4 bases and at J to 10 bases, leaving 14 bases not matched to a gene. Here the CDR3 DNA reads TGTGCCAGCAGTTCCCCTGGACAGGGGCCGCGAGGGGAGCAGTTCTTC. Its translation is CASSSPGQGPRGEQFF.

The chain uses TRBV14 and TRBJ1-4; 7 nucleotides align to TRBD1. J gave up 4 bases and V 5 bases, and 7 bases lay outside the gene matches. Germline values: CDR1 SGHDN, CDR2 FVKESK. The CDR3 covers 15 residues. The chain's CDR3 is CASSSRQGLNEKLFF. The CDR3, as DNA: TGTGCCAGCAGCTCCCGACAGGGCCTTAATGAAAAACTGTTTTTT.